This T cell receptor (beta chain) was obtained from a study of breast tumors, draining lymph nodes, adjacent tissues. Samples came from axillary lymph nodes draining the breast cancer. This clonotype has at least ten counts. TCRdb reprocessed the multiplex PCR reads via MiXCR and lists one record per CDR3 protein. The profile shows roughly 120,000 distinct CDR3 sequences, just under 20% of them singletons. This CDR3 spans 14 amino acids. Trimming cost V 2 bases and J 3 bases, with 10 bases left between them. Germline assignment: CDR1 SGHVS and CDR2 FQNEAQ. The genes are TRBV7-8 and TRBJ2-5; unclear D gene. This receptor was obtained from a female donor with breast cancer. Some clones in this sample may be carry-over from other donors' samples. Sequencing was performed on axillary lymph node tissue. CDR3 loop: CASSLRPTEETQYF. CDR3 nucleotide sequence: TGTGCCAGCAGCTTAAGGCCTACCGAAGAGACCCAGTACTTC.